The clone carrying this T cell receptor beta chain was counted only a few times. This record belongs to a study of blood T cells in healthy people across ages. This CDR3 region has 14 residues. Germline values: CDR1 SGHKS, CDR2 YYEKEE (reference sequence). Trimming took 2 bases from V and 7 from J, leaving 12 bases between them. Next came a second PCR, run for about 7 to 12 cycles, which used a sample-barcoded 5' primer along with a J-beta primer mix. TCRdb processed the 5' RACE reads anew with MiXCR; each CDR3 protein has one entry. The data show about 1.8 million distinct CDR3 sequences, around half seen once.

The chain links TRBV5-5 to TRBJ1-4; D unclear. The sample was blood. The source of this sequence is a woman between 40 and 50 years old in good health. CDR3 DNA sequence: TGTGCCAGCAGCTTAGGAAGTCGGGGTGAAAAACTGTTTTTT. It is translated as CASSLGSRGEKLFF.